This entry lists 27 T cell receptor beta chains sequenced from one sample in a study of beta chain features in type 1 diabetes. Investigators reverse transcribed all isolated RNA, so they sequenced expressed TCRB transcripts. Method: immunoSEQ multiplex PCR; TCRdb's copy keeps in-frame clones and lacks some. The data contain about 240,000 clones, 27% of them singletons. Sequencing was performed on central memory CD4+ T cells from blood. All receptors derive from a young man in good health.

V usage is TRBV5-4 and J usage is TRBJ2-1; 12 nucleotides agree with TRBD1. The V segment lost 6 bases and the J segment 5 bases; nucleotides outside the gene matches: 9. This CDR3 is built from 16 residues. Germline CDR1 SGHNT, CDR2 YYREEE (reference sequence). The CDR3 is CASIPGTGGRDNEQFF. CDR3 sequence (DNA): TGTGCCAGCATCCCCGGGACAGGGGGCAGGGACAATGAGCAGTTCTTC. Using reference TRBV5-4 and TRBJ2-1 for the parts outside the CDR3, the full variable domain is ETGVTQSPTHLIKTRGQQVTLRCSSQSGHNTVSWYQQALGQGPQFIFQYYREEENGRGNFPPRFSGLQFPNYSSELNVNALELDDSALYLCASIPGTGGRDNEQFFGPGTRLTVL.

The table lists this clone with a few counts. CDR3 coding DNA: TGTGCCAGCAGTAGGGACAGGGAAAGGAAAGAGACCCAGTACTTC. This sequence encodes CASSRDRERKETQYF. V usage is TRBV28 and J usage is TRBJ2-5; 9 positions agree with TRBD1. This CDR3 is 15 amino acids long. The germline CDR1 and CDR2 sequences are MDHEN and SYDVKM. With V trimmed by 5 bases and J by 3 bases, 7 bases remained unmatched.

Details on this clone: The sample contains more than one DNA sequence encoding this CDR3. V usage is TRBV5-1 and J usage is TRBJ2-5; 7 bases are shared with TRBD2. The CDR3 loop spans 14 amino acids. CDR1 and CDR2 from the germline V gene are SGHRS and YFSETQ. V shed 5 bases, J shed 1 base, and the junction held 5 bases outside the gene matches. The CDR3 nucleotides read TGCGCCAGCAGTCCCAGCGGGGCCCAAGAGACCCAGTACTTC. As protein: CASSPSGAQETQYF.

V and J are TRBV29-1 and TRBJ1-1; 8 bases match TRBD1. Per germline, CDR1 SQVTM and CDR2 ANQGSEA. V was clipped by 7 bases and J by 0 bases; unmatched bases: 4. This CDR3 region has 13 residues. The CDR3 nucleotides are TGCAGCGCCTCGGGACAGGTGAACACTGAAGCTTTCTTT. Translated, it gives CSASGQVNTEAFF.

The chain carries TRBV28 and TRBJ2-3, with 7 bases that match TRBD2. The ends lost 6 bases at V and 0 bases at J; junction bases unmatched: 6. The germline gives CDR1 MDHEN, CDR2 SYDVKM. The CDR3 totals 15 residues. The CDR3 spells CASSGGTTSTDTQYF. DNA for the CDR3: TGTGCCAGCAGCGGGGGGACTACTAGCACAGATACGCAGTATTTT.

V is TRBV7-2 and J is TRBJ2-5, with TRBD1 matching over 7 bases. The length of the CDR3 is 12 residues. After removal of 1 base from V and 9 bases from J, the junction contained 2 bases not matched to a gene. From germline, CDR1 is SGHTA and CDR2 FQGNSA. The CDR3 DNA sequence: TGTGCCAGCAGCTTAGGGGACAGTGCCCAGTACTTC. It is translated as CASSLGDSAQYF.

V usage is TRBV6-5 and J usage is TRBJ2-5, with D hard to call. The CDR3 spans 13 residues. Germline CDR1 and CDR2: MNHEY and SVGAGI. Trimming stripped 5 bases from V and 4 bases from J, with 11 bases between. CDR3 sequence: CASSLGSSETQYF. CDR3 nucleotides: TGTGCCAGCAGTCTAGGGTCATCAGAGACCCAGTACTTC.

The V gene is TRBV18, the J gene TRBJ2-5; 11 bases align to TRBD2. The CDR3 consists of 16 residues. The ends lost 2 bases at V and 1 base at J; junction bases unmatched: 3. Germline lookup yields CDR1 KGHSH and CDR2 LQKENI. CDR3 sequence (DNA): TGTGCCAGCTCACCATGGCTAGCGGGAGGCCAAGAGACCCAGTACTTC. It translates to CASSPWLAGGQETQYF.

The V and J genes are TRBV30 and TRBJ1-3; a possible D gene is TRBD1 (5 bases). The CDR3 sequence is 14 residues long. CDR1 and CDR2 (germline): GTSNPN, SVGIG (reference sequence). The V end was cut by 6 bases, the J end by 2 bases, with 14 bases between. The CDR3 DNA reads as TGTGCCTGTGTTCAGGGCTCAACTGGAAACACCATATATTTT. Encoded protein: CACVQGSTGNTIYF.

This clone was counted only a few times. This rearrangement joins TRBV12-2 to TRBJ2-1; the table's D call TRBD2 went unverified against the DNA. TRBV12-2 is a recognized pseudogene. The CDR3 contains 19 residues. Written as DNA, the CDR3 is TGTGCAAGTCGCTTAACCGGGACTAGCGGGATAAGAACACACAATGAGCAGTTCTTC. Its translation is CASRLTGTSGIRTHNEQFF.

CDR3 sequence: CASSDRVEYEQYF. The CDR3 region has the DNA TGTGCCAGTAGCGACAGGGTCGAATACGAGCAGTACTTC. The rearrangement links TRBV19 to TRBJ2-7; 7 positions match TRBD1. This CDR3 is built from 13 residues. V was pared by 6 bases and J by 4 bases, with 6 bases of the junction left unmatched. The germline V gene encodes CDR1 LNHDA and CDR2 SQIVND (reference sequence).

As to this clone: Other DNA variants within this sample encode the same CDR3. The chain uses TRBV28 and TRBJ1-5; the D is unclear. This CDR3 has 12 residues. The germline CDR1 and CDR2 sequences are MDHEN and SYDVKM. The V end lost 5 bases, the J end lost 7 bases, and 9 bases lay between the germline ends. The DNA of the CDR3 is TGTGCCAGCAGTGAGACGGCGCAGCCCCAGCATTTT. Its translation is CASSETAQPQHF.

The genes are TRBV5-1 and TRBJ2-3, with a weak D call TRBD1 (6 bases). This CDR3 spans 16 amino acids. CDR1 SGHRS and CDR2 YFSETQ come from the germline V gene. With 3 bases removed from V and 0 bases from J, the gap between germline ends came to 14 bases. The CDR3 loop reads CASSSGQHSSTDTQYF. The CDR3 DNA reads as TGCGCCAGCAGCTCAGGACAGCACTCTAGCACAGATACGCAGTATTTT.

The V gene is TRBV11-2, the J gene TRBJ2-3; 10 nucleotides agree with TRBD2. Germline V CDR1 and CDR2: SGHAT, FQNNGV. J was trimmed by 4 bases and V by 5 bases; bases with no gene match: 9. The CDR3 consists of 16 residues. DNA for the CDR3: TGTGCCAGCAGCCATCCAAGCGGGGGGGCCCCAGATACGCAGTATTTT. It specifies CASSHPSGGAPDTQYF. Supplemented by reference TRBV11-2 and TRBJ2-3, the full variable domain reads EAGVAQSPRYKIIEKRQSVAFWCNPISGHATLYWYQQILGQGPKLLIQFQNNGVVDDSQLPKDRFSAERLKGVDSTLKIQPAKLEDSAVYLCASSHPSGGAPDTQYFGPGTRLTVL.

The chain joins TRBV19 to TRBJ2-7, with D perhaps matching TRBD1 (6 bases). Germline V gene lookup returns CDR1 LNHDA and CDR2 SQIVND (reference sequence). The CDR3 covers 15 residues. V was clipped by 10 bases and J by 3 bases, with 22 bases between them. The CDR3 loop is CATSSRTDVVYEQYF. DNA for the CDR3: TGTGCCACCTCCTCCCGGACAGACGTAGTCTACGAGCAGTACTTC.

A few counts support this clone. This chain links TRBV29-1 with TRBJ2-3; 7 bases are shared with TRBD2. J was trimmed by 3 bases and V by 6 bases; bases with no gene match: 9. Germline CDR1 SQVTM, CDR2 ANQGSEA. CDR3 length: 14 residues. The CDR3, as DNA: TGCAGCGTCCAAGAGGGAGGGTGGACAGATACGCAGTATTTT. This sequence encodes CSVQEGGWTDTQYF.

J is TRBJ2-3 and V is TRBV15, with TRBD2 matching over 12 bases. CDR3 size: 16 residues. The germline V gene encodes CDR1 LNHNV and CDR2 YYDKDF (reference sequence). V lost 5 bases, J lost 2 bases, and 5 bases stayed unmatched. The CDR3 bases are TGTGCCACCAGCTCCGGACTAGCGGGGCCCACAGATACGCAGTATTTT. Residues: CATSSGLAGPTDTQYF.

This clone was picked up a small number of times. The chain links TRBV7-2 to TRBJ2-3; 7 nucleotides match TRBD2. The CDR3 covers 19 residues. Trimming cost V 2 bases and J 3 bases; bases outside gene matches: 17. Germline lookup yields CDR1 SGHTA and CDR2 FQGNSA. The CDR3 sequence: CASSLSVGSGVSVTDTQYF. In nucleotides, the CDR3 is TGTGCCAGCAGCTTATCTGTCGGGAGCGGGGTGAGCGTAACAGATACGCAGTATTTT.

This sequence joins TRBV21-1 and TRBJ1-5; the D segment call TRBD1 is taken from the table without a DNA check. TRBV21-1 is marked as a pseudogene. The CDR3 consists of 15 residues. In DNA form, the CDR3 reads TGTGCCAGCAGTTTCCAGGGGGCGCGTTGTGAGCCCCAGCATTTT. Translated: CASSFQGARCEPQHF.

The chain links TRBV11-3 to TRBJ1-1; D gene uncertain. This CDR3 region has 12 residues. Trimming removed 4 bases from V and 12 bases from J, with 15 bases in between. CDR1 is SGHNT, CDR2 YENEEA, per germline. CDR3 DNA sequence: TGTGCCAGCAGCTCGGGTAGGGAAGGCACTTTCTTT. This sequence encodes CASSSGREGTFF.

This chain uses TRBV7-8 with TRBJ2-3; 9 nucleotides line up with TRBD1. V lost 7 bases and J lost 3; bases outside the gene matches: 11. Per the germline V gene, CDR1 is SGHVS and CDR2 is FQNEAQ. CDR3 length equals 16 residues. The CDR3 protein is CASTSRRDRVTDTQYF. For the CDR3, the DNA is TGTGCCAGCACCTCTCGCCGGGACAGGGTTACAGATACGCAGTATTTT.

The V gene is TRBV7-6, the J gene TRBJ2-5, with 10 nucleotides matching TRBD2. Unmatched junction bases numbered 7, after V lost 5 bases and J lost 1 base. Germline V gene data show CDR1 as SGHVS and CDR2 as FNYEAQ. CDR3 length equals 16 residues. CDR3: CASSPVVAGGQETQYF. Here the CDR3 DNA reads TGTGCCAGCAGCCCCGTCGTAGCGGGGGGCCAAGAGACCCAGTACTTC.

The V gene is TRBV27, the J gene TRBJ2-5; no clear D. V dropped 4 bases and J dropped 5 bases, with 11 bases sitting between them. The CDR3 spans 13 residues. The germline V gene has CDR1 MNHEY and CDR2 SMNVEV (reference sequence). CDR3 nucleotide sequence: TGTGCCAGCAGTTCTACGACTCCGGAGACCCAGTACTTC. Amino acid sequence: CASSSTTPETQYF.

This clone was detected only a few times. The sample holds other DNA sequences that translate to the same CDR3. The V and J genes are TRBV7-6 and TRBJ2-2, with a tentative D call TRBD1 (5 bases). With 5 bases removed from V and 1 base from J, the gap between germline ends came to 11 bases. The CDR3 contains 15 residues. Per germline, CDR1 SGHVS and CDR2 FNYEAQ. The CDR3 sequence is CASSPTGKNTGELFF. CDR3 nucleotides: TGTGCCAGCAGCCCCACAGGAAAGAACACCGGGGAGCTGTTTTTT.

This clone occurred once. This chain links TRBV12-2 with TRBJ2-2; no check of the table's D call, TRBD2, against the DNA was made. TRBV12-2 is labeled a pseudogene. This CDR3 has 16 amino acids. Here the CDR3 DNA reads TGTGCAAGTCGCTCGATGATCCGAAGGAGGACCGGGGAGCTGTTTTTT. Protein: CASRSMIRRRTGELFF.

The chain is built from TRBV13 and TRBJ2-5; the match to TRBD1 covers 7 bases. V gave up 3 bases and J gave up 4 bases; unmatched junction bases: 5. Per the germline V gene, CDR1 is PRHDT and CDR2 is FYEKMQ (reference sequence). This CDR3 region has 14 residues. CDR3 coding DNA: TGTGCCAGCAGCTTGGGACAGCTTGGAGAGACCCAGTACTTC. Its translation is CASSLGQLGETQYF.

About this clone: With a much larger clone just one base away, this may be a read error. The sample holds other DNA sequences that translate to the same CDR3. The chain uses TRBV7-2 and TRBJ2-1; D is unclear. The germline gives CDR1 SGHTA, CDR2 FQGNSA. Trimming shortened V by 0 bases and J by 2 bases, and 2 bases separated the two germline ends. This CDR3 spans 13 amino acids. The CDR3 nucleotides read TGTGCCAGCAGCTTAGCGGCCTACAATGAGCAGTTCTTC. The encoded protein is CASSLAAYNEQFF.